The 2 T cell receptor beta chains listed next were all sequenced from one sample in a study of cytomegalovirus exposure and HLA in healthy donors. The PCR made use of 60 Vbeta and 13 Jbeta primers. Some clones are missing from TCRdb's copy, which holds only in-frame ones; the method was immunoSEQ multiplex PCR. The data contain about 81,000 clones, around four fifths of them singletons. The sample consisted of PBMCs. The receptor set was obtained from a man in his fifties in good health and CMV-seropositive.

This chain links TRBV6-1 with TRBJ2-7, with D hard to call. Germline CDR1 reads MNHNS; CDR2 reads SASEGT. The ends were cut back, 7 bases at V and 0 bases at J, with 4 bases in the middle. This CDR3 has 11 residues. CDR3 sequence reads: CASKSSYEQYF. The CDR3 bases are TGTGCCAGCAAGAGCTCCTACGAGCAGTACTTC.

This sequence joins TRBV5-6 and TRBJ1-5; no definite D call. CDR3 size: 14 residues. Trimming cost V 4 bases and J 2 bases, with 10 bases left between them. Germline lookup yields CDR1 SGHDT and CDR2 YYEEEE. The CDR3 here is CASSRREGNQPQHF. CDR3 nucleotides: TGTGCCAGCAGCAGGAGGGAGGGCAATCAGCCCCAGCATTTT.